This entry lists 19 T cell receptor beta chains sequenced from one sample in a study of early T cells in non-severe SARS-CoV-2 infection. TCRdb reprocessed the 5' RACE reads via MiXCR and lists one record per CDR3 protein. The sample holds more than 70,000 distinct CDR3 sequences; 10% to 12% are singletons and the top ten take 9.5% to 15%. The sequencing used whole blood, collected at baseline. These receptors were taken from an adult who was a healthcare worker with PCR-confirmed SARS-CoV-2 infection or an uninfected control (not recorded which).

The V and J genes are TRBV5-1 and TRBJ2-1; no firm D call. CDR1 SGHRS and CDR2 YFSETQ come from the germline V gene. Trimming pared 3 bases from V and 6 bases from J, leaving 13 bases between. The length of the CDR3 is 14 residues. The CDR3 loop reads CASSSQTPGNEQFF. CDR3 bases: TGCGCCAGCAGCTCACAGACCCCTGGCAATGAGCAGTTCTTC.

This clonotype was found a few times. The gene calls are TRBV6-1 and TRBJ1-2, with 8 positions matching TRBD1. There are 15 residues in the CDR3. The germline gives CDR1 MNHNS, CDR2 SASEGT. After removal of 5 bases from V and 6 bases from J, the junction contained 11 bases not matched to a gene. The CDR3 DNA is TGTGCCAGCAGTCCCAGGGACAGGTCCTATGATGGCTACACCTTC. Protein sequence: CASSPRDRSYDGYTF.

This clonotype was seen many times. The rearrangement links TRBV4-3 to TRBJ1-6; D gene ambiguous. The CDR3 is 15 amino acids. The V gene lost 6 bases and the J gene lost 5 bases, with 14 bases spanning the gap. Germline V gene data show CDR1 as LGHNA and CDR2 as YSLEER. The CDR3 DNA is TGCGCCAGCAGATGGGGTGCGGAGGATAATTCACCCCTCCACTTT. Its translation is CASRWGAEDNSPLHF.

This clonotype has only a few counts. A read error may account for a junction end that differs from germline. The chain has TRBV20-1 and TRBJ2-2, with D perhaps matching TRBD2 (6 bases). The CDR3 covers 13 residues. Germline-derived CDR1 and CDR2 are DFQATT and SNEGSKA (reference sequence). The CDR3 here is CSAGESGTGELFF. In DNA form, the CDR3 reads TGCAGTGCTGGAGAGAGCGGGACCGGGGAGCTGTTTTTT.

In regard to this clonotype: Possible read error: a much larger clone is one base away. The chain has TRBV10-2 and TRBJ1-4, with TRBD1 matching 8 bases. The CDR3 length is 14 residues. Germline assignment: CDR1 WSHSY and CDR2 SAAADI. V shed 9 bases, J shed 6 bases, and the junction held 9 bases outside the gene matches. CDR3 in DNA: TGCGCCAGTCTCCGGACAGGGACTGATGAAAAACTGTTTTTT. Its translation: CASLRTGTDEKLFF.

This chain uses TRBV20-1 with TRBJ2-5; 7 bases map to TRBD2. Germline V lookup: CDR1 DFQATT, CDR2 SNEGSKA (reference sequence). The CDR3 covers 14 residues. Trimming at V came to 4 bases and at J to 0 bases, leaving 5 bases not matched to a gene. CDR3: CSAIVAGHQETQYF. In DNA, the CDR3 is TGCAGTGCTATCGTAGCGGGTCACCAAGAGACCCAGTACTTC.

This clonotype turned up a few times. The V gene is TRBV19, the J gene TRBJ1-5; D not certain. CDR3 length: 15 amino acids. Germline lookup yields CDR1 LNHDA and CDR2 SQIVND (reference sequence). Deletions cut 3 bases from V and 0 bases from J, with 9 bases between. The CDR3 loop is CASSIIWGSNQPQHF. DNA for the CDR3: TGTGCCAGTAGTATTATATGGGGTAGCAATCAGCCCCAGCATTTT. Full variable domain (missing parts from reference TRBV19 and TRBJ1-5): DGGITQSPKYLFRKEGQNVTLSCEQNLNHDAMYWYRQDPGQGLRLIYYSQIVNDFQKGDIAEGYSVSREKKESFPLTVTSAQKNPTAFYLCASSIIWGSNQPQHFGDGTRLSIL.

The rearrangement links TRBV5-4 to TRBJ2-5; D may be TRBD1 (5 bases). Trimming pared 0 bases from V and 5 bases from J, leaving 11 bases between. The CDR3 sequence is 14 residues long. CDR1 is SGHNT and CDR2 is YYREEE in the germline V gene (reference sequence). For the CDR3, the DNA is TGTGCCAGCAGCTTGGCCAGCAGACAGGAGACCCAGTACTTC. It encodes CASSLASRQETQYF.

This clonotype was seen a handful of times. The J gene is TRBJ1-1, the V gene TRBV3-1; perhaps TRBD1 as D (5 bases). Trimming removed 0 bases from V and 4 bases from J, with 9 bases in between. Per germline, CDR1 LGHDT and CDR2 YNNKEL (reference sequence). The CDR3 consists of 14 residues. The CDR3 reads CASSQDPGFTEAFF. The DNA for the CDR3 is TGTGCCAGCAGCCAAGATCCAGGGTTCACTGAAGCTTTCTTT. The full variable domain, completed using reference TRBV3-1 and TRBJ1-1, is DTAVSQTPKYLVTQMGNDKSIKCEQNLGHDTMYWYKQDSKKFLKIMFSYNNKELIINETVPNRFSPKSPDKAHLNLHINSLELGDSAVYFCASSQDPGFTEAFFGQGTRLTVV.

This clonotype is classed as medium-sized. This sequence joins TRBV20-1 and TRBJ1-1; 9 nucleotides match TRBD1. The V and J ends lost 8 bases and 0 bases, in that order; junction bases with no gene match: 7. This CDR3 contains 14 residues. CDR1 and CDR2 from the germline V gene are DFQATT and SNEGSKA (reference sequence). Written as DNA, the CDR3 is TGCAGTTCTGGACAGGGGAGGATGAACACTGAAGCTTTCTTT. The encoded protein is CSSGQGRMNTEAFF.

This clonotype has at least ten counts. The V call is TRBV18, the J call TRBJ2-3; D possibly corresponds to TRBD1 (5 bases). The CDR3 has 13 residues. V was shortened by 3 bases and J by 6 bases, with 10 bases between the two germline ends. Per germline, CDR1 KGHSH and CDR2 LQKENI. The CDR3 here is CASSPPQVDTQYF. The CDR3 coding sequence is TGTGCCAGCTCACCGCCACAGGTGGATACGCAGTATTTT.

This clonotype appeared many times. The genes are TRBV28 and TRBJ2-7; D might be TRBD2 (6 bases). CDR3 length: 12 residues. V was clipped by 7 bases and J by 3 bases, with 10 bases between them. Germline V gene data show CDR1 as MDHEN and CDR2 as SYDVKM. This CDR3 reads CASKEGNYEQYF. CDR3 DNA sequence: TGTGCCAGCAAGGAGGGTAACTACGAGCAGTACTTC.

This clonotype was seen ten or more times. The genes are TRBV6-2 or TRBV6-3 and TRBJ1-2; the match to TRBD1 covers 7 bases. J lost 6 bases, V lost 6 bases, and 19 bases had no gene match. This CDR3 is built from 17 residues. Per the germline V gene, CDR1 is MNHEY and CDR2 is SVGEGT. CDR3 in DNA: TGTGCCAGCAGCGTACAAAACAGGGGAATGTGGCCTAATGGCTACACCTTC. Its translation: CASSVQNRGMWPNGYTF.

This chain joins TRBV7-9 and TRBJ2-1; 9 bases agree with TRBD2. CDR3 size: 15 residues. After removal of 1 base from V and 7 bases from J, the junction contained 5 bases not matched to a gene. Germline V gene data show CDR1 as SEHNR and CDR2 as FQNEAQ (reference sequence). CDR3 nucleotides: TGTGCCAGCAGCTTAGTAAGCGGGGGGCAGAATGAGCAGTTCTTC. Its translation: CASSLVSGGQNEQFF.

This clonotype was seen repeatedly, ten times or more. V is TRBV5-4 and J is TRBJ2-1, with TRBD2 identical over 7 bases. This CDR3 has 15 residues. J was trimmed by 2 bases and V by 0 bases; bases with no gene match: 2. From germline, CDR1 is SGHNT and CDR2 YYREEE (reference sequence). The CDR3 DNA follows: TGTGCCAGCAGCTTGGATGGGGGGGCCTACAATGAGCAGTTCTTC. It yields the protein CASSLDGGAYNEQFF. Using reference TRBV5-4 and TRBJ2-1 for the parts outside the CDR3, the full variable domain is ETGVTQSPTHLIKTRGQQVTLRCSSQSGHNTVSWYQQALGQGPQFIFQYYREEENGRGNFPPRFSGLQFPNYSSELNVNALELDDSALYLCASSLDGGAYNEQFFGPGTRLTVL.

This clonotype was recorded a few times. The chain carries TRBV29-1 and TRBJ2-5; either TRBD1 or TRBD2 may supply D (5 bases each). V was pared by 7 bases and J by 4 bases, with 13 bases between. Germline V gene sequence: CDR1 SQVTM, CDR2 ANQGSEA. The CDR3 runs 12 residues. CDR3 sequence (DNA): TGCAGCGCTGGGACCGCACGAGAGACCCAGTACTTC. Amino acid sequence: CSAGTARETQYF.

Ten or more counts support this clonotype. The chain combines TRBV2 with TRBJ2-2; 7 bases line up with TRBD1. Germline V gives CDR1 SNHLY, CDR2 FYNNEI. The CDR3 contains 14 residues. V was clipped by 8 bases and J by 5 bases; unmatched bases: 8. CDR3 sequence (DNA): TGTGCCAGCCTAGGGACAGTATATACCGGGGAGCTGTTTTTT. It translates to CASLGTVYTGELFF.

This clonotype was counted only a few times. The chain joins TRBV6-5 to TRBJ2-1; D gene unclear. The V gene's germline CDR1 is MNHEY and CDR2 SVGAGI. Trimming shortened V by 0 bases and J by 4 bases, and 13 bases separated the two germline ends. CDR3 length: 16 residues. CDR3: CASSYSILDTYNEQFF. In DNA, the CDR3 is TGTGCCAGCAGTTACTCGATCCTAGATACTTACAATGAGCAGTTCTTC.

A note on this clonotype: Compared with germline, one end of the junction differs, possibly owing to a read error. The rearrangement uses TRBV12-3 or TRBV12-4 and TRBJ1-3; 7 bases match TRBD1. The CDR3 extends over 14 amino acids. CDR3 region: CSSSLVGQGNTIYF. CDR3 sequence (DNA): TGTTCCAGCAGTTTGGTGGGACAGGGAAACACCATATATTTT.